This TCR beta chain was recorded in a study of blood T cell repertoires in COVID-19. As for the study in general: Acute and convalescent COVID-19 samples came from the United States, Italy and Spain. PBMCs, B-cell-depleted T cells, or T cells were the source of the cDNA or gDNA that made up the material.

Germline V CDR1 and CDR2: LGHDT, YNNKEL (reference sequence). Trimming pared 2 bases from V and 7 bases from J, leaving 17 bases between. This CDR3 has 15 residues. It was during active infection that Seattle patients were enrolled and then longitudinally followed. Profiled with immunoSEQ multiplex PCR; TCRdb holds only in-frame clones, not every one. The table lists some 71,000 clones, 84% of them singletons, with roughly 13% in the top ten. The source of this sequence is a man aged 45 to 65 with COVID-19, enrolled during active disease. Material for sequencing was peripheral blood. This chain joins TRBV3-1 (or the pseudogene TRBV3-2) and TRBJ2-5; D possibly corresponds to TRBD1 (5 bases). The CDR3 spells CASSQHRSPPRTQYF. DNA for the CDR3: TGTGCCAGCAGCCAACACAGGTCCCCACCCCGGACCCAGTACTTC.